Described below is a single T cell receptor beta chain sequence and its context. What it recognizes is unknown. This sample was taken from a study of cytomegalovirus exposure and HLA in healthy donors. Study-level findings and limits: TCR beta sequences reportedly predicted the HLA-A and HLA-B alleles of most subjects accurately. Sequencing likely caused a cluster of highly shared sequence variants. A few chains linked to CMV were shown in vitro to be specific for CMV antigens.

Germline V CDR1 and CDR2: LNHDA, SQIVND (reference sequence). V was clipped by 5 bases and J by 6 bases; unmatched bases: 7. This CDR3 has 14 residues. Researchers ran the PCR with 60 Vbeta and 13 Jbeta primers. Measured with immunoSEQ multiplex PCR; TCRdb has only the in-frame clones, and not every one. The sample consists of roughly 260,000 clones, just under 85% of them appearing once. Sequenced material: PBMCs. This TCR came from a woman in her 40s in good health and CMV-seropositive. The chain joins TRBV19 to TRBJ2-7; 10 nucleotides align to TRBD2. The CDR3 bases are TGTGCCAGTAGTCCCCAAGCGGGAGGGGTCGAGCAGTACTTC. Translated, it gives CASSPQAGGVEQYF.